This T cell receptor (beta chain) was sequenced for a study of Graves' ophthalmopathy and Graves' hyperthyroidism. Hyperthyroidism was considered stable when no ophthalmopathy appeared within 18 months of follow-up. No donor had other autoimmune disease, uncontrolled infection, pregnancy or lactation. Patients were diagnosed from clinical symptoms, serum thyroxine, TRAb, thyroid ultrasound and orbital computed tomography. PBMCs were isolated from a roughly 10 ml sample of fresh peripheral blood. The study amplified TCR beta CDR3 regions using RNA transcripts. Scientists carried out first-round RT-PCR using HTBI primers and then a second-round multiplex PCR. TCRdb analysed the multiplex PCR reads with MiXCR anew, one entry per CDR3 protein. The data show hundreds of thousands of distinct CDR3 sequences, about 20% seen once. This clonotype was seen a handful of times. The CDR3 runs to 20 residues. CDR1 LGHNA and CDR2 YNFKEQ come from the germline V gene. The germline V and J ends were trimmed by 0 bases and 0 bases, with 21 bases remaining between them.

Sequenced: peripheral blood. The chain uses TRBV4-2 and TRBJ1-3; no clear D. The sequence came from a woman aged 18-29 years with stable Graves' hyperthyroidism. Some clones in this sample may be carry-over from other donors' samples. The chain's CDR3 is CASSQEVNSIGRISGNTIYF. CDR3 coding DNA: TGTGCCAGCAGCCAAGAAGTTAATAGTATAGGACGGATCTCTGGAAACACCATATATTTT.